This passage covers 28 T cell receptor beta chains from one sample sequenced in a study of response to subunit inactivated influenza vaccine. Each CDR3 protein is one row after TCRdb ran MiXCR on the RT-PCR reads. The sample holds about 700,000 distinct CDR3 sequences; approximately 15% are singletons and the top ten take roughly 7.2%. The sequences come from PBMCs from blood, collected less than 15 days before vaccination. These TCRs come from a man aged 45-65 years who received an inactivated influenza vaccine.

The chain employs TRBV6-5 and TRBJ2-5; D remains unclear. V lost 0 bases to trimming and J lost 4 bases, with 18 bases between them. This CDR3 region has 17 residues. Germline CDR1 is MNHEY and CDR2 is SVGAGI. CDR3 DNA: TGTGCCAGCAGTTACTCCTCGGCACCGACCTACATAGAGACCCAGTACTTC. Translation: CASSYSSAPTYIETQYF.

DNA of the CDR3: TGTGCCAGCAGTAGACGGACAGGGTCACAAGAGACCCAGTACTTC. This codes for CASSRRTGSQETQYF. This sequence joins TRBV28 and TRBJ2-5, with TRBD1 matching over 8 bases. CDR3 length: 15 residues. Germline V lookup: CDR1 MDHEN, CDR2 SYDVKM. With V trimmed by 5 bases and J by 2 bases, 7 bases remained unmatched.

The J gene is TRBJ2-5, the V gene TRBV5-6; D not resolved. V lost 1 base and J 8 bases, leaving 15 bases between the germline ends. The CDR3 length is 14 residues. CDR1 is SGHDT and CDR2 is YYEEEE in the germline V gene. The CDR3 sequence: CASSLKWVKGTQYF. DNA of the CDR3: TGTGCCAGCAGCTTGAAATGGGTGAAAGGAACCCAGTACTTC.

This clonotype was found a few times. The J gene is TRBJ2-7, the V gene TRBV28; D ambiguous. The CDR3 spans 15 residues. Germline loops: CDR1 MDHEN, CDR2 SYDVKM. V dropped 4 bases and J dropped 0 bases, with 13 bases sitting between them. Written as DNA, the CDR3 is TGTGCCAGCAGTTCCCCTCCCAGGAGCTCCTACGAGCAGTACTTC. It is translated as CASSSPPRSSYEQYF.

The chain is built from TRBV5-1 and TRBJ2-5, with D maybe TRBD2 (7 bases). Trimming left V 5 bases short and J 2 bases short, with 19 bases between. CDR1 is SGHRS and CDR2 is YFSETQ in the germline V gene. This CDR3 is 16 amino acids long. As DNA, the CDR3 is TGCGCCAGCAGTTGGCAGGCGGGGGCTATTCAAGAGACCCAGTACTTC. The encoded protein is CASSWQAGAIQETQYF.

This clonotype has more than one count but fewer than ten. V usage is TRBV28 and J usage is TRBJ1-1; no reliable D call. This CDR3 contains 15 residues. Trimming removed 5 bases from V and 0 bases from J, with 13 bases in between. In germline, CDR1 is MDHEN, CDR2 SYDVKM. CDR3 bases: TGTGCCAGCAGTCAGGTGGTGGGAATGAACACTGAAGCTTTCTTT. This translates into CASSQVVGMNTEAFF.

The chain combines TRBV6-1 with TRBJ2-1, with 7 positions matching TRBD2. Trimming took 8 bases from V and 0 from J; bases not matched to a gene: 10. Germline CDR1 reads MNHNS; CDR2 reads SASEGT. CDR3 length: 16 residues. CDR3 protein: CASRVRAGDSYNEQFF. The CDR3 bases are TGTGCCAGCCGCGTGAGGGCGGGGGACTCCTACAATGAGCAGTTCTTC.

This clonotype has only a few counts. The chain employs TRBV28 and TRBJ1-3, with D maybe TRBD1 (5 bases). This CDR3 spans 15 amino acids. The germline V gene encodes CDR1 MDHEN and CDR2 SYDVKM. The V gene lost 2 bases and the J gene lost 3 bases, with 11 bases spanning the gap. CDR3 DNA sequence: TGTGCCAGCAGTTTAAAAGGGGCCCGTGGAAACACCATATATTTT. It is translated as CASSLKGARGNTIYF.

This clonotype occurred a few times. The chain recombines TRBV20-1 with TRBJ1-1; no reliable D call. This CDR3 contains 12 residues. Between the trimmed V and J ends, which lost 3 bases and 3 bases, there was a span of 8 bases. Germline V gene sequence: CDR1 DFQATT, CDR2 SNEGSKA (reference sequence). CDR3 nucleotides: TGCAGTGCTAGTGATACCGACACTGAAGCTTTCTTT. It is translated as CSASDTDTEAFF.

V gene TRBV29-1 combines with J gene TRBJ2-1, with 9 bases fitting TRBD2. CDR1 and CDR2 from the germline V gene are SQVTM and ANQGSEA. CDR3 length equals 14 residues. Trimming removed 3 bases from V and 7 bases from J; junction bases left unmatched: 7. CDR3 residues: CSVEFGLAMNEQFF. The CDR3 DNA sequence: TGCAGCGTTGAGTTCGGACTAGCGATGAATGAGCAGTTCTTC.

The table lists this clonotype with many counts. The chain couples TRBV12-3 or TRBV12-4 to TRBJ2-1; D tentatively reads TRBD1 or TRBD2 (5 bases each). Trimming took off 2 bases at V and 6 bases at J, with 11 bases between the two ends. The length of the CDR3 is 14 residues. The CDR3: CASSLWDRTNEQFF. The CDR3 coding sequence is TGTGCCAGCAGTTTATGGGACCGCACCAATGAGCAGTTCTTC.

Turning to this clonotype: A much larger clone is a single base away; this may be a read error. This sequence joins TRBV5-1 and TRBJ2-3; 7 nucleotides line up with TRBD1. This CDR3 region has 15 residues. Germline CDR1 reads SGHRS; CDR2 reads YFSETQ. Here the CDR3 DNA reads TGCGCCAGCAGCTCGGGACAGACAAGCACAGGTACGCAGTATTTT. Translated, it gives CASSSGQTSTGTQYF.

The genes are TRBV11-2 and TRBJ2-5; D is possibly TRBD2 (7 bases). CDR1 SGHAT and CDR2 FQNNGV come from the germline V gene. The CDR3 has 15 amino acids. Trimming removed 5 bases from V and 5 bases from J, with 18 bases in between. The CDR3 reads CASSKRRGALETQYF. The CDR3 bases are TGTGCCAGCAGCAAACGTCGGGGGGCCCTTGAGACCCAGTACTTC.

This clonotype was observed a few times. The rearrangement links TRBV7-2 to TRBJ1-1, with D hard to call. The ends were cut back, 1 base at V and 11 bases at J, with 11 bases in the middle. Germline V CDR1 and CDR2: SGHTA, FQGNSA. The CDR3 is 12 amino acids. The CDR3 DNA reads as TGTGCCAGCAGCTTAGGTCCGTTGTTGGCTTTCTTT. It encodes CASSLGPLLAFF.

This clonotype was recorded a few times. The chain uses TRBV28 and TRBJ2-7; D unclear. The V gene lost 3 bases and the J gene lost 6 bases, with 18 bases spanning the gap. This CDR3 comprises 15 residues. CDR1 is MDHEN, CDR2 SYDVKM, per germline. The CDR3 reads CASSFPRTGPPEQYF. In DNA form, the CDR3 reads TGTGCCAGCAGTTTCCCCAGGACCGGTCCTCCCGAGCAGTACTTC.

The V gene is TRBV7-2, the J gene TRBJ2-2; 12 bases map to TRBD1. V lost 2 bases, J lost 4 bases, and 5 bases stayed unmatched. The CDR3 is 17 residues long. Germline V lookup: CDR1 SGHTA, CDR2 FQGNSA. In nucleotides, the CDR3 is TGTGCCAGCAGCTTACCGGGACAGGGGGCCATCACCGGGGAGCTGTTTTTT. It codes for CASSLPGQGAITGELFF.

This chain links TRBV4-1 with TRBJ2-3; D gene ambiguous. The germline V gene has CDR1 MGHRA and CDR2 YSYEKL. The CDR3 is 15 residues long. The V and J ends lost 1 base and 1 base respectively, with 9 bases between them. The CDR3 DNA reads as TGCGCCAGCAGCCAAGGAGCGAGTGGCACAGATACGCAGTATTTT. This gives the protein CASSQGASGTDTQYF.

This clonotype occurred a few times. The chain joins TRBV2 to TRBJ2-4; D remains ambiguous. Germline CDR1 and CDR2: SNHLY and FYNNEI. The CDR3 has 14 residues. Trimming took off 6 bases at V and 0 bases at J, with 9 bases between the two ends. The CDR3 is CASRSYIAKNIQYF. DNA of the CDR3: TGTGCCAGCAGGTCCTACATAGCCAAAAACATTCAGTACTTC. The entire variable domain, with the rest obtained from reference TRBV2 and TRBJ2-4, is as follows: EPEVTQTPSHQVTQMGQEVILRCVPISNHLYFYWYRQILGQKVEFLVSFYNNEISEKSEIFDDQFSVERPDGSNFTLKIRSTKLEDSAMYFCASRSYIAKNIQYFGAGTRLSVL.

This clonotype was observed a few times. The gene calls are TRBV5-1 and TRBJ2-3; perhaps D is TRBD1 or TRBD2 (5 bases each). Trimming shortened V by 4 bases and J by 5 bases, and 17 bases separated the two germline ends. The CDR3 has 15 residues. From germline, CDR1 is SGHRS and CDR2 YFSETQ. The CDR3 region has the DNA TGCGCCAGCAGCCAAACGGGACGAGCCGAAGATACGCAGTATTTT. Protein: CASSQTGRAEDTQYF.

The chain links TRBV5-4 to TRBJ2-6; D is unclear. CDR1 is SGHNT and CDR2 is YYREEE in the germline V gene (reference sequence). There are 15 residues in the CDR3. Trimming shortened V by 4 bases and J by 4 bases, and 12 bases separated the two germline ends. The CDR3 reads CASSPRTSGANVLTF. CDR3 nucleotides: TGTGCCAGCAGCCCCAGGACCTCGGGGGCCAACGTCCTGACTTTC.

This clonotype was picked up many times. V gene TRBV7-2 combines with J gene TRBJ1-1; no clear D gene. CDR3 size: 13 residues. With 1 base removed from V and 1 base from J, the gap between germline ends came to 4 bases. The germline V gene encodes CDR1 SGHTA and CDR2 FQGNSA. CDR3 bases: TGTGCCAGCAGCTTAGAGCGGAACACTGAAGCTTTCTTT. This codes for CASSLERNTEAFF.

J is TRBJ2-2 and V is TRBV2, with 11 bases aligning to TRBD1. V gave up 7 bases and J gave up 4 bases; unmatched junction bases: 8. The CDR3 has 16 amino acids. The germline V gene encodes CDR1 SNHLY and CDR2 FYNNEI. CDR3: CASNALGQGGTGELFF. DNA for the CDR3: TGTGCCAGCAATGCCCTGGGACAGGGGGGCACCGGGGAGCTGTTTTTT. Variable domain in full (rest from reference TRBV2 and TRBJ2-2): EPEVTQTPSHQVTQMGQEVILRCVPISNHLYFYWYRQILGQKVEFLVSFYNNEISEKSEIFDDQFSVERPDGSNFTLKIRSTKLEDSAMYFCASNALGQGGTGELFFGEGSRLTVL.

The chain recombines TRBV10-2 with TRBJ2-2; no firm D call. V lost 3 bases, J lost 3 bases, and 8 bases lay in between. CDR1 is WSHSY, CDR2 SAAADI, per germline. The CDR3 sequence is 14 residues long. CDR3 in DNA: TGCGCCAGCAGTGATAGGCGGTACACCGGGGAGCTGTTTTTT. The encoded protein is CASSDRRYTGELFF.

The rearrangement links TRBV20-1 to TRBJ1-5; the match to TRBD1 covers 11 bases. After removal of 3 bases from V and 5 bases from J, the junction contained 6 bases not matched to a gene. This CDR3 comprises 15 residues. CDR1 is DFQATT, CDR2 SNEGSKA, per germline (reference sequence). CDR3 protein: CSASLDRGLDQPQHF. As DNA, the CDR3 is TGCAGTGCTAGCCTGGACAGGGGGCTCGATCAGCCCCAGCATTTT.

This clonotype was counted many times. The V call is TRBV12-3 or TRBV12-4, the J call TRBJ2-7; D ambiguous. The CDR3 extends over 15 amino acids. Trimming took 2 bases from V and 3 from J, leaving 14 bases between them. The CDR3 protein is CASSLSRTGIYEQYF. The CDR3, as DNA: TGTGCCAGCAGTTTAAGCAGAACCGGCATCTACGAGCAGTACTTC.

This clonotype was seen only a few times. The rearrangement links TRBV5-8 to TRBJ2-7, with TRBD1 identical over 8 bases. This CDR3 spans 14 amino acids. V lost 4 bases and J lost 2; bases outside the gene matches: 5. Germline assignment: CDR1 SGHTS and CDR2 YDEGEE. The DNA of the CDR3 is TGTGCCAGCAGCCAGGGACAGGCTGCCTACGAGCAGTACTTC. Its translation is CASSQGQAAYEQYF.

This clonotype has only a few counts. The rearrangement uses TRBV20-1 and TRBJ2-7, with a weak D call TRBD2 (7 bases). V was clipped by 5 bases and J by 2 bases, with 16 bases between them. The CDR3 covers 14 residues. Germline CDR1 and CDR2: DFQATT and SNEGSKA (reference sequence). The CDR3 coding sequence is TGCAGTGCTGATGGAGGGGGGGTAACCTACGAGCAGTACTTC. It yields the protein CSADGGGVTYEQYF.

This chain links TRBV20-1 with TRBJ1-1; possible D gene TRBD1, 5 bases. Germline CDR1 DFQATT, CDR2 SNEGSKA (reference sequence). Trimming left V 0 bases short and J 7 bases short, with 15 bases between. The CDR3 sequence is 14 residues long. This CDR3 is CSARERGWYSEAFF. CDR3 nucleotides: TGCAGTGCTAGAGAGAGGGGATGGTACAGTGAAGCTTTCTTT.